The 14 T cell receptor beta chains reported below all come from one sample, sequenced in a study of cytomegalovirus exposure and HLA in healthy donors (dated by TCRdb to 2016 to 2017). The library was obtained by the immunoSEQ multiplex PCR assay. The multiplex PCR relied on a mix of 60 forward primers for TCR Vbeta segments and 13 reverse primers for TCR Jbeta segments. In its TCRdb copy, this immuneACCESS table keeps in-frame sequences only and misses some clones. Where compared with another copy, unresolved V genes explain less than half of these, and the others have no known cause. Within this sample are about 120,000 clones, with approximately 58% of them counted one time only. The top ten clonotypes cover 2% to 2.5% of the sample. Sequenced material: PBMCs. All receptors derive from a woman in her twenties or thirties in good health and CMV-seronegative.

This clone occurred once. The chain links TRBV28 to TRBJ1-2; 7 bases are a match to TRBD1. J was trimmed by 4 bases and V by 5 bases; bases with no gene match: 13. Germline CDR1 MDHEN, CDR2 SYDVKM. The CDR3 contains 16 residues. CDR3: CASSQDQGGVRYGYTF. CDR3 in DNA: TGTGCCAGCAGTCAAGACCAGGGGGGCGTACGCTATGGCTACACCTTC.

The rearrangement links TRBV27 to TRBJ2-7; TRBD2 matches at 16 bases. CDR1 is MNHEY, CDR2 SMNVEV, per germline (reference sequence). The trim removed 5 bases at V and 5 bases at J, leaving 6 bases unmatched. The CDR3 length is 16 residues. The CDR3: CASSPGTSGRADEQYF. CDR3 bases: TGTGCCAGCAGTCCGGGGACTAGCGGGAGGGCCGACGAGCAGTACTTC.

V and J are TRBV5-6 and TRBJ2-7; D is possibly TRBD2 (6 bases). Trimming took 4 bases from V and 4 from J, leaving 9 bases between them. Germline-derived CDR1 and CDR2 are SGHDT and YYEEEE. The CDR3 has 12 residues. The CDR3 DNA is TGTGCCAGCAGCCTAGCGCCTTACGAGCAGTACTTC. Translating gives CASSLAPYEQYF.

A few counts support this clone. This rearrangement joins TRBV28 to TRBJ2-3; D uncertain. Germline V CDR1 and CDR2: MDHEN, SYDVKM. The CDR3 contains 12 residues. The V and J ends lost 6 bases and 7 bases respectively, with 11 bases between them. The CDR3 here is CASSLRSHTQYF. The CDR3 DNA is TGTGCCAGCAGCCTACGGTCACATACGCAGTATTTT.

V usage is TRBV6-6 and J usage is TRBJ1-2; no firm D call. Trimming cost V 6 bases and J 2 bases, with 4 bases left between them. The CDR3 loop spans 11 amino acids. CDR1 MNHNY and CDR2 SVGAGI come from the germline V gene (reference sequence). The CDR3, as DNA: TGTGCCAGCAGGCAGAACTATGGCTACACCTTC. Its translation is CASRQNYGYTF.

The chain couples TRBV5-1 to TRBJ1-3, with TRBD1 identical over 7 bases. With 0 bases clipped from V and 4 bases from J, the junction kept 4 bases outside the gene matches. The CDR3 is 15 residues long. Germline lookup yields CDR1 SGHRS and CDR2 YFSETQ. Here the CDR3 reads CASSLGDSLGNTIYF. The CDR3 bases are TGCGCCAGCAGCTTGGGGGACAGCCTCGGAAACACCATATATTTT. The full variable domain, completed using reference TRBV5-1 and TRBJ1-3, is KAGVTQTPRYLIKTRGQQVTLSCSPISGHRSVSWYQQTPGQGLQFLFEYFSETQRNKGNFPGRFSGRQFSNSRSEMNVSTLELGDSALYLCASSLGDSLGNTIYFGEGSWLTVV.

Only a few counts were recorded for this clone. CDR3 sequence (DNA): TGTGCCAGCAGTGGGCGAGATACGCAGTATTTT. It codes for CASSGRDTQYF. J is TRBJ2-3 and V is TRBV28, with D uncertain. V shed 5 bases and J shed 5 bases, with 5 bases lying between them. The CDR3 contains 11 residues. Germline V gives CDR1 MDHEN, CDR2 SYDVKM.

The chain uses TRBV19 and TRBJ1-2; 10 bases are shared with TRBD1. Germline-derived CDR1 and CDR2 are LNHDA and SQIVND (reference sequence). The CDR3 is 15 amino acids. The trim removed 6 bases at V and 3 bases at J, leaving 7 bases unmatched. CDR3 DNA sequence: TGTGCCAGTAGAGCCGCCGGGACAGGGGACTATGGCTACACCTTC. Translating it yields CASRAAGTGDYGYTF.

CDR3 nucleotide sequence: TGTGCCAGCAGCTTAGAAACTGCAGAGACCCAGTACTTC. Translated: CASSLETAETQYF. The rearrangement joins TRBV7-9 to TRBJ2-5, with D hard to call. Trimming took 1 base from V and 4 from J, leaving 7 bases between them. The CDR3 covers 13 residues. Germline assignment: CDR1 SEHNR and CDR2 FQNEAQ (reference sequence).

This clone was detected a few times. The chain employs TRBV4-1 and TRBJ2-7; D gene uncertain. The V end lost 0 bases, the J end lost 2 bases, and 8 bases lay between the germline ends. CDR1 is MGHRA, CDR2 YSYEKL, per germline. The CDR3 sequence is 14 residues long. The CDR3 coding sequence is TGCGCCAGCAGCCAAGATCGATTAGCCTACGAGCAGTACTTC. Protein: CASSQDRLAYEQYF.

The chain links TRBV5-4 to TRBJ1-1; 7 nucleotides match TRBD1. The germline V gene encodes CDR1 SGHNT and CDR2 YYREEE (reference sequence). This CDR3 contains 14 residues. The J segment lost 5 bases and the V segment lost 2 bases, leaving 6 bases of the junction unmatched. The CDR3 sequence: CASSLSQGRTEAFF. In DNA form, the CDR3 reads TGTGCCAGCAGCTTATCACAGGGGCGAACTGAAGCTTTCTTT.

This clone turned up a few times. CDR3 nucleotide sequence: TGCGCCAGCACCACCGACAGGGGTCGTGAGCAGTTCTTC. Its protein is CASTTDRGREQFF. The chain joins TRBV23-1 to TRBJ2-1; 8 positions agree with TRBD1. TRBV23-1 is identified as an open reading frame with a role that is uncertain. This CDR3 is built from 13 residues. V dropped 7 bases and J dropped 9; count of bases not matched to a gene: 8.

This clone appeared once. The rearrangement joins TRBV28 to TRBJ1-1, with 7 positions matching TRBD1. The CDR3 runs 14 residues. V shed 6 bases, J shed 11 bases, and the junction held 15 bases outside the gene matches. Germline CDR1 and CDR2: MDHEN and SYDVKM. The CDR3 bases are TGTGCCAGCAGCCCTACACCGACAGGGAGTCAGGCTTTCTTT. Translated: CASSPTPTGSQAFF.

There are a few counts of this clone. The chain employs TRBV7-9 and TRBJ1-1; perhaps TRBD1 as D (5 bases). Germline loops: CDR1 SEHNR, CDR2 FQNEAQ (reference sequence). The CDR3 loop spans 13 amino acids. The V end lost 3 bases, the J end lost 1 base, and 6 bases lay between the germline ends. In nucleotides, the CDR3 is TGTGCCAGCAGCTTTCAGGGGAACACTGAAGCTTTCTTT. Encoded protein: CASSFQGNTEAFF.